This T cell receptor (beta chain) was sequenced for a study of blood T cell repertoires in COVID-19. For the study at large: Acute and convalescent COVID-19 samples came from the United States, Italy and Spain. T cells, B-cell-depleted T cells, or PBMCs supplied cDNA or gDNA.

Unmatched junction bases numbered 4, after V lost 0 bases and J lost 2 bases. The CDR3 length is 16 residues. The V gene's germline CDR1 is SGHNT and CDR2 YENEEA. The repertoire was sequenced with immunoSEQ multiplex PCR; TCRdb's copy has only in-frame clones and lacks some. The profile shows about 170,000 clones, more than 85% of them singletons. This clonotype was sampled from a woman aged 80 or over in a cohort sampled during active or convalescent COVID-19. The sequencing sample was made of peripheral blood. The chain combines TRBV11-3 with TRBJ2-1, with TRBD2 identical over 7 bases. DNA of the CDR3: TGTGCCAGCAGCTTAGATTGGGGAGGGGCCTACAATGAGCAGTTCTTC. It is translated as CASSLDWGGAYNEQFF.